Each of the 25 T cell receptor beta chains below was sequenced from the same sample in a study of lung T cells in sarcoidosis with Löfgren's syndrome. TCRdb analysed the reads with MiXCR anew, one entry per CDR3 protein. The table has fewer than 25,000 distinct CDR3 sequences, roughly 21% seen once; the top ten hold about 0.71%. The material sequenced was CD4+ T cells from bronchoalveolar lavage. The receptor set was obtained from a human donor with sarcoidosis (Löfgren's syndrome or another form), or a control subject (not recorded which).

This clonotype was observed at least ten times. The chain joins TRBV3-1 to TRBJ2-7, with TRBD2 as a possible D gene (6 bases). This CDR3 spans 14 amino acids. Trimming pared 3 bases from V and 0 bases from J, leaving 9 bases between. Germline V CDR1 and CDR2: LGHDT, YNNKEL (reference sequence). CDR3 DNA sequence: TGTGCCAGCAGCCAGCGGGGACTCTCCTACGAGCAGTACTTC. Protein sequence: CASSQRGLSYEQYF.

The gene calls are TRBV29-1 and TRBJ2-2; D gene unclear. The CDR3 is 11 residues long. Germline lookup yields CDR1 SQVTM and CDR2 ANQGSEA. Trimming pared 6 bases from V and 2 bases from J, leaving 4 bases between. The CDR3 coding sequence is TGCAGCGTCTCTAACACCGGGGAGCTGTTTTTT. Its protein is CSVSNTGELFF.

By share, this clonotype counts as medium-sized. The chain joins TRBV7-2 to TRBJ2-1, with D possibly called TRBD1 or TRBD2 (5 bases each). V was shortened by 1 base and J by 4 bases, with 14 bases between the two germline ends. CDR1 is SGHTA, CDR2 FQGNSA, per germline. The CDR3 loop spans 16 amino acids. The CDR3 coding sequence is TGTGCCAGCAGCTTAGTATGGGGGAGTCGGTACAATGAGCAGTTCTTC. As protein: CASSLVWGSRYNEQFF.

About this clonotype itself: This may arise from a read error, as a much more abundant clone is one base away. The CDR3 loop is CTSSHGQGPQETQYF. The CDR3 DNA sequence: TGTACCAGCAGCCACGGACAGGGACCTCAAGAGACCCAGTACTTC. J is TRBJ2-5 and V is TRBV7-9, with 8 bases fitting TRBD1. This CDR3 is 15 amino acids long. The germline CDR1 and CDR2 sequences are SEHNR and FQNEAQ (reference sequence).

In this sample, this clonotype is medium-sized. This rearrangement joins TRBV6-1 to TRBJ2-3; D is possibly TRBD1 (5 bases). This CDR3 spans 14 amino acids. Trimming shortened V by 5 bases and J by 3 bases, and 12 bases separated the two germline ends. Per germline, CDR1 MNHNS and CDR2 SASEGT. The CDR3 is CASSLWQGTDTQYF. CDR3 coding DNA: TGTGCCAGCAGTTTGTGGCAGGGTACAGATACGCAGTATTTT.

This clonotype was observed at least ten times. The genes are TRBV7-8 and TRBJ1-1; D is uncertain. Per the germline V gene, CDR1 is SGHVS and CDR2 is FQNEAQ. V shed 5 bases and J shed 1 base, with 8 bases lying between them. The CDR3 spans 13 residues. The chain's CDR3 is CASSKTPNTEAFF. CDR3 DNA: TGTGCCAGCAGCAAGACCCCGAACACTGAAGCTTTCTTT.

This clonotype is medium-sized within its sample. CDR3 loop: CASSFRTGDNKQFF. In nucleotides, the CDR3 is TGTGCCAGCAGCTTCCGGACAGGGGATAACAAGCAGTTCTTC. The J gene is TRBJ2-1, the V gene TRBV7-2; TRBD1 matches 9 bases. V gave up 3 bases and J gave up 11 bases; unmatched junction bases: 8. This CDR3 comprises 14 residues. Looked up from germline, CDR1 is SGHTA and CDR2 is FQGNSA.

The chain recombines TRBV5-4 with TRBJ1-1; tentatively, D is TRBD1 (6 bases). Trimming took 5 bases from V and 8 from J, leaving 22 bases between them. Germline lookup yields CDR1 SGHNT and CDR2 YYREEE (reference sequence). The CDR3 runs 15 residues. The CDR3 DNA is TGTGCCAGCAGTCCGGGAGGGGGAGGCCCCGCGGAAGCTTTCTTT. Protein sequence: CASSPGGGGPAEAFF.

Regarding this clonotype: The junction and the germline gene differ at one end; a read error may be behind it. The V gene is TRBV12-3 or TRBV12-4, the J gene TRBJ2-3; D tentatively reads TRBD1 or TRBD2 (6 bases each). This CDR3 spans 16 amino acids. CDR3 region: CASSFAGDLSTYTQYF. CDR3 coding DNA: TGTGCCAGCAGTTTCGCAGGGGACTTAAGCACATATACGCAGTATTTT.

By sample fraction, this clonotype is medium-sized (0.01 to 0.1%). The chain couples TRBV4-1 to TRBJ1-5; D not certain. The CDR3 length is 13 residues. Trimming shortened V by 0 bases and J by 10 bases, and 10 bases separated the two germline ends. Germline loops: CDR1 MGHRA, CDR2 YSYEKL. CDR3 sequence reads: CASSQEMGNPQHF. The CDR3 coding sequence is TGCGCCAGCAGCCAAGAAATGGGGAATCCCCAGCATTTT.

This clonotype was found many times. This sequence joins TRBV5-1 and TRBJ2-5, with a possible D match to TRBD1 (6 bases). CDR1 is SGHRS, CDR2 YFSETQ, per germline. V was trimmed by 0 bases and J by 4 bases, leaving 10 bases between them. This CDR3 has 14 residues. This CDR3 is CASSLEGRGETQYF. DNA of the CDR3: TGCGCCAGCAGCTTGGAGGGCAGGGGAGAGACCCAGTACTTC.

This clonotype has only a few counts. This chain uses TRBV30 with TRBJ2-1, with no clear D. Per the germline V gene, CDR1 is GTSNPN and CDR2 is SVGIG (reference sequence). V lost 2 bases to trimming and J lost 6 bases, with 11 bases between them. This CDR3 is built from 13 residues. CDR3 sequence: CAWSKAVGNEQFF. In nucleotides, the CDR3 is TGTGCCTGGAGTAAGGCCGTTGGCAATGAGCAGTTCTTC.

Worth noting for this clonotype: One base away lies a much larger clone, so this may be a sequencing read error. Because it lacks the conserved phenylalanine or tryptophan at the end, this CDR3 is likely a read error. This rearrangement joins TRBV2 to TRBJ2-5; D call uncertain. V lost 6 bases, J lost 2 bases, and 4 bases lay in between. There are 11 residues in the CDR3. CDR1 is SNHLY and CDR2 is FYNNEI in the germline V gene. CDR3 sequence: CASSSQETQYL. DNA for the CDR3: TGTGCCAGCAGCTCACAAGAGACCCAGTACCTC.

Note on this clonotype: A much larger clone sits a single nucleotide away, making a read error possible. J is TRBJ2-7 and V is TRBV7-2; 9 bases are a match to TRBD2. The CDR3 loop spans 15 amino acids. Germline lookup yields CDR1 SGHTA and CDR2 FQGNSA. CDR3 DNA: TGTGCCAGCAGCCCCTCCGGGACTAGCTCCCACGAGCAGTACTTC. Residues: CASSPSGTSSHEQYF.

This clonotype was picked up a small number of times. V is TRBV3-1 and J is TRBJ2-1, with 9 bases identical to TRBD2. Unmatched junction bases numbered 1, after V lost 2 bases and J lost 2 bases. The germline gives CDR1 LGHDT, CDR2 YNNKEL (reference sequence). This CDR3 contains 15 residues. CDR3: CASSQLAGTYNEQFF. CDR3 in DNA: TGTGCCAGCAGCCAACTAGCGGGGACCTACAATGAGCAGTTCTTC.

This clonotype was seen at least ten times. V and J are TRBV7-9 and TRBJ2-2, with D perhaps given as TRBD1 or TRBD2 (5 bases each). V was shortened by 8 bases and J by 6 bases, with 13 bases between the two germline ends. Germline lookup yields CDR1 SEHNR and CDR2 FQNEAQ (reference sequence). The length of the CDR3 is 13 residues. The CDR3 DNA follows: TGTGCCAGCGAAGGGACGGTAGCCGGGGAGCTGTTTTTT. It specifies CASEGTVAGELFF.

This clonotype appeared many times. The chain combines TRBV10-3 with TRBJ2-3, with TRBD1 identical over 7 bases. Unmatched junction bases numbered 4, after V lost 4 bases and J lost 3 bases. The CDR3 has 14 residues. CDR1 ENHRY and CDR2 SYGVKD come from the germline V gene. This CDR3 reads CAISVTGSTDTQYF. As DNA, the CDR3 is TGTGCCATCAGTGTGACAGGGTCTACAGATACGCAGTATTTT.

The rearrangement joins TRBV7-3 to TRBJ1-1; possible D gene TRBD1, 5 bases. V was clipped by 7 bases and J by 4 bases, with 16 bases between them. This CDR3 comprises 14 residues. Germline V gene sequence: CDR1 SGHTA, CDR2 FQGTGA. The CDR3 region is CASKEGLFGTEAFF. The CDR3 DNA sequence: TGTGCCAGCAAAGAGGGACTGTTTGGCACTGAAGCTTTCTTT.

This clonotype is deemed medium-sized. CDR3 protein: CASSLLSSTEAFF. Written as DNA, the CDR3 is TGTGCCAGCAGTTTGCTCAGCAGCACTGAAGCTTTCTTT. This chain uses TRBV28 with TRBJ1-1; D unclear. The CDR3 has 13 amino acids. Deletions cut 3 bases from V and 4 bases from J, with 9 bases between. Germline V lookup: CDR1 MDHEN, CDR2 SYDVKM.

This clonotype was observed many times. The CDR3 sequence is CASSFGSQETQYF. CDR3 coding DNA: TGTGCCAGCAGCTTTGGTAGCCAAGAGACCCAGTACTTC. The chain has TRBV11-1 and TRBJ2-5; D not resolved. The CDR3 has 13 residues. V lost 3 bases to trimming and J lost 1 base, with 6 bases between them. Germline-derived CDR1 and CDR2 are SGHAT and FQDESV (reference sequence).

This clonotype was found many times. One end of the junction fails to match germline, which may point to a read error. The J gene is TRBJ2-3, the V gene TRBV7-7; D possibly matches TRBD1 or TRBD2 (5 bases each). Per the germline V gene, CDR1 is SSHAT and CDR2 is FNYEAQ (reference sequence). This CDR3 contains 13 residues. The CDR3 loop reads CASSLAQSGPPVF. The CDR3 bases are TGTGCTAGCAGCTTAGCGCAGTCGGGGCCCCCCGTTTTT.

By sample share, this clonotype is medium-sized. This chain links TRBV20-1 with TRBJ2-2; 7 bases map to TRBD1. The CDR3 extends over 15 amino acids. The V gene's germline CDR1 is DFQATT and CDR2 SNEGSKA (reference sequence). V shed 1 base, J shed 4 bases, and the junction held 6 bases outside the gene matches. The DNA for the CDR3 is TGCAGTGCTAGAGTTCCGGGACAGCGCACCGGGGAGCTGTTTTTT. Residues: CSARVPGQRTGELFF.

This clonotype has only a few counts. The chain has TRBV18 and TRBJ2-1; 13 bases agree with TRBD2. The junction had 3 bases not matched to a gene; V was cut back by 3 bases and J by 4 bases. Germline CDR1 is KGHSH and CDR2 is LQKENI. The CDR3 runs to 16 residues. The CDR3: CASSPWTSGGYNEQFF. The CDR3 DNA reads TGTGCCAGCTCACCGTGGACTAGCGGGGGTTACAATGAGCAGTTCTTC.

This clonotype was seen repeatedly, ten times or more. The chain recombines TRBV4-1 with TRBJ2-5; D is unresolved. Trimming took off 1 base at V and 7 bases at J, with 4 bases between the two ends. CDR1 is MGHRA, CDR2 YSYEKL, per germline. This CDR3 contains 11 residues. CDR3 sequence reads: CASSQGGTQYF. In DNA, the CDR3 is TGCGCCAGCAGCCAAGGCGGGACCCAGTACTTC.

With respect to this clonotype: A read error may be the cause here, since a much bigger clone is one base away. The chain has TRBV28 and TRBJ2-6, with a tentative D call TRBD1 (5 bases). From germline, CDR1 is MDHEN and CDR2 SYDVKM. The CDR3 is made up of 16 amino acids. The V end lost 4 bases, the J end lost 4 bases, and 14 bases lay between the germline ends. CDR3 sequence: CASSSTQVSGANVLTF. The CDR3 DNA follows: TGTGCCAGCAGTTCAACACAGGTTTCGGGGGCCAACGTCCTGACTTTC.